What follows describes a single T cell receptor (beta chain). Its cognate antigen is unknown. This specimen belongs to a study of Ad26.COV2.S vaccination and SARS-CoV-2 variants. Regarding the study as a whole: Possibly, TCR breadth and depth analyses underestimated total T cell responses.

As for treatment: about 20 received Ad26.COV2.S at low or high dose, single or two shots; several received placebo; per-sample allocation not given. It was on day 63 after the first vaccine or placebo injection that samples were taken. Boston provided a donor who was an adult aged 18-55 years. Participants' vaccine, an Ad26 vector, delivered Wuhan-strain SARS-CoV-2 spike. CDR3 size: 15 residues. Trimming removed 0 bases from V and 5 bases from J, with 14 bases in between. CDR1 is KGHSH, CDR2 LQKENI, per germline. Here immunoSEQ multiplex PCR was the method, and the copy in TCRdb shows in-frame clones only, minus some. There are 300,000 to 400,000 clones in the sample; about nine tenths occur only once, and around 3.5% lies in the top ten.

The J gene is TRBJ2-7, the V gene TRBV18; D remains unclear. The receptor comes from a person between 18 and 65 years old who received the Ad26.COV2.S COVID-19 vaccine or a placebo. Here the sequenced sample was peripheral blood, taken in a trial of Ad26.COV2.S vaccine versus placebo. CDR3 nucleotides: TGTGCCAGCTCACCACCGACGGCCTCCTACGACGAGCAGTACTTC. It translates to CASSPPTASYDEQYF.